One sample yielded the 17 T cell receptor beta chains listed below, sequenced in a study of T-cell reconstitution after alpha-beta-depleted transplantation in children. Unique molecular identifiers were used to barcode this TCRbeta library. TCRdb analysed the PCR reads with MiXCR anew, one entry per CDR3 protein. The data show about 200,000 distinct CDR3 sequences, around 7% seen once. This specimen consisted of PBMCs, obtained before TCRalphabeta/CD19-depleted stem cell transplant. The receptors shown here come from a boy under 10 years old with acute lymphoblastic leukemia, due to receive a stem cell transplant.

This clonotype appeared many times. The chain joins TRBV7-9 to TRBJ1-3; D not certain. The length of the CDR3 is 13 residues. The germline V and J ends were trimmed by 8 bases and 3 bases, with 11 bases remaining between them. CDR1 and CDR2 (germline): SEHNR, FQNEAQ (reference sequence). For the CDR3, the DNA is TGTGCCAGCGGATTTGAAAGTGGAAACACCATATATTTT. Encoded protein: CASGFESGNTIYF.

This clonotype was recorded many times. The chain is built from TRBV20-1 and TRBJ2-7; 8 nucleotides agree with TRBD2. Germline V lookup: CDR1 DFQATT, CDR2 SNEGSKA (reference sequence). Trimming took 0 bases from V and 7 from J; bases not matched to a gene: 8. The CDR3 has 14 residues. The CDR3, as DNA: TGCAGTGCTAGAGATCGGCGGGAGGCTCTGGAGCAGTACTTC. Protein product: CSARDRREALEQYF.

This clonotype was seen a few times. This chain links TRBV11-2 with TRBJ2-6; 7 positions match TRBD1. The CDR3 has 19 amino acids. Germline values: CDR1 SGHAT, CDR2 FQNNGV. With 0 bases clipped from V and 0 bases from J, the junction kept 8 bases outside the gene matches. The chain's CDR3 is CASSLEGTAELSGANVLTF. The CDR3 nucleotides are TGTGCCAGCAGCTTAGAAGGGACAGCCGAACTCTCTGGGGCCAACGTCCTGACTTTC.

Ten or more counts support this clonotype. The chain joins TRBV28 to TRBJ1-2, with D unclear. CDR1 is MDHEN and CDR2 is SYDVKM in the germline V gene. The CDR3 runs 13 residues. V was clipped by 6 bases and J by 6 bases, with 14 bases between them. The CDR3 region has the DNA TGTGCCAGCAGCCTATATTCGAGGGATGGCTACACCTTC. It encodes CASSLYSRDGYTF.

This clonotype was counted ten times or more. The chain uses TRBV29-1 and TRBJ2-2; 10 positions agree with TRBD2. Germline CDR1 is SQVTM and CDR2 is ANQGSEA. The length of the CDR3 is 14 residues. The V segment lost 3 bases and the J segment 6 bases; nucleotides outside the gene matches: 4. The CDR3 DNA reads TGCAGCGTTGAGTCTAGCGGGAGTCCCGGGGAGCTGTTTTTT. Encoded protein: CSVESSGSPGELFF.

This clonotype has more than one count but fewer than ten. The chain joins TRBV6-5 to TRBJ1-1; weak D call: TRBD1 (6 bases). With 7 bases removed from V and 5 bases from J, the gap between germline ends came to 17 bases. The germline V gene has CDR1 MNHEY and CDR2 SVGAGI. The CDR3 is 14 amino acids. The CDR3 DNA sequence: TGTGCCAGCAATCCGGGGGCGCATTTGACTGAAGCTTTCTTT. Protein product: CASNPGAHLTEAFF.

The genes are TRBV10-3 and TRBJ2-7; 11 bases align to TRBD1. V lost 5 bases, J lost 6 bases, and 9 bases stayed unmatched. The germline V gene has CDR1 ENHRY and CDR2 SYGVKD. CDR3 length: 15 amino acids. CDR3 residues: CAISRTGQGAGEQYF. CDR3 DNA: TGTGCCATCAGTCGAACCGGACAGGGGGCAGGCGAGCAGTACTTC.

About this clonotype itself: A read error is possible here, since a much larger clone lies one base away. The chain is built from TRBV6-2 or TRBV6-3 and TRBJ2-3; unclear D gene. CDR3 length: 16 residues. With 4 bases removed from V and 2 bases from J, the gap between germline ends came to 16 bases. Germline V CDR1 and CDR2: MNHEY, SVGEGT. The CDR3 bases are TGTGCCAGCAGTTCCGGTCGCGGTCGGCACACAGATACGCAGTATTTT. It translates to CASSSGRGRHTDTQYF.

Many counts were recorded for this clonotype. This chain connects TRBV6-1 to TRBJ2-1; D unclear. CDR1 and CDR2 (germline): MNHNS, SASEGT. Trimming took 7 bases from V and 0 from J, leaving 10 bases between them. The CDR3 totals 14 residues. The CDR3 loop reads CASTPANSYNEQFF. In nucleotides, the CDR3 is TGTGCCAGCACCCCCGCCAACTCCTACAATGAGCAGTTCTTC.

The gene calls are TRBV6-1 and TRBJ2-5, with 8 bases aligning to TRBD1. CDR1 and CDR2 (germline): MNHNS, SASEGT. V was pared by 7 bases and J by 4 bases, with 8 bases of the junction left unmatched. The CDR3 sequence is 14 residues long. CDR3: CASNGQGWGETQYF. CDR3 in DNA: TGTGCCAGCAACGGACAGGGTTGGGGAGAGACCCAGTACTTC.

This clonotype has ten or more counts. The chain joins TRBV28 to TRBJ2-3, with unresolved D. Trimming shortened V by 5 bases and J by 0 bases, and 9 bases separated the two germline ends. CDR1 and CDR2 from the germline V gene are MDHEN and SYDVKM. This CDR3 region has 14 residues. The CDR3 protein is CASSAAPSTDTQYF. CDR3 nucleotides: TGTGCCAGCAGTGCAGCCCCTAGCACAGATACGCAGTATTTT. Full variable domain (missing parts from reference TRBV28 and TRBJ2-3): DVKVTQSSRYLVKRTGEKVFLECVQDMDHENMFWYRQDPGLGLRLIYFSYDVKMKEKGDIPEGYSVSREKKERFSLILESASTNQTSMYLCASSAAPSTDTQYFGPGTRLTVL.

This clonotype was seen ten or more times. The chain uses TRBV27 and TRBJ2-7; D might be TRBD1 or TRBD2, each matching 5 bases. Looked up from germline, CDR1 is MNHEY and CDR2 is SMNVEV (reference sequence). This CDR3 is 14 amino acids long. Trimming took 3 bases from V and 1 from J, leaving 10 bases between them. In DNA form, the CDR3 reads TGTGCCAGCAGTTTGGGGGACCAGTCCTACGAGCAGTACTTC. This translates into CASSLGDQSYEQYF.

This clonotype was counted only a few times. V usage is TRBV20-1 and J usage is TRBJ2-1; 14 bases are shared with TRBD2. Germline CDR1 reads DFQATT; CDR2 reads SNEGSKA (reference sequence). Germline trimming cut 5 bases from V and 6 bases from J; bases unmatched to any gene: 12. The CDR3 has 17 residues. CDR3 protein: CSAPIPGLAGAANEQFF. The CDR3, as DNA: TGCAGTGCTCCGATCCCGGGACTAGCGGGAGCTGCCAATGAGCAGTTCTTC.

This clonotype was seen many times. The chain is built from TRBV20-1 and TRBJ2-7; D uncertain. CDR1 is DFQATT and CDR2 is SNEGSKA in the germline V gene (reference sequence). The V gene lost 4 bases and the J gene lost 5 bases, with 9 bases spanning the gap. CDR3 length: 11 amino acids. This CDR3 is CSANPLNEQYF. The CDR3 DNA reads TGCAGTGCTAACCCCCTGAACGAGCAGTACTTC.

This clonotype was observed many times. The V call is TRBV20-1, the J call TRBJ2-7; D is ambiguous. Between the trimmed V and J ends, which lost 6 bases and 2 bases, there was a span of 17 bases. The CDR3 is 14 residues long. In germline, CDR1 is DFQATT, CDR2 SNEGSKA (reference sequence). Here the CDR3 DNA reads TGCAGTGCAGGCCTACCTAAGAAAGCCTACGAGCAGTACTTC. Amino acids: CSAGLPKKAYEQYF.

This clonotype was detected many times. This chain links TRBV7-9 with TRBJ2-2; 9 bases fit TRBD2. J lost 0 bases, V lost 11 bases, and 4 bases had no gene match. CDR1 and CDR2 from the germline V gene are SEHNR and FQNEAQ (reference sequence). The CDR3 loop spans 14 amino acids. In nucleotides, the CDR3 is TGTGCCGGTAGCGGGGGAGCGAACACCGGGGAGCTGTTTTTT. As protein: CAGSGGANTGELFF.

This clonotype has a handful of counts. V is TRBV3-1 and J is TRBJ1-1; weak D call: TRBD1 (5 bases). The V gene's germline CDR1 is LGHDT and CDR2 YNNKEL (reference sequence). CDR3 length: 15 residues. Trimming removed 1 base at V and 4 bases at J, with 13 bases between. This chain's CDR3 is CASSQVYRLGTEAFF. CDR3 nucleotide sequence: TGTGCCAGCAGCCAAGTATACAGGCTGGGCACTGAAGCTTTCTTT.